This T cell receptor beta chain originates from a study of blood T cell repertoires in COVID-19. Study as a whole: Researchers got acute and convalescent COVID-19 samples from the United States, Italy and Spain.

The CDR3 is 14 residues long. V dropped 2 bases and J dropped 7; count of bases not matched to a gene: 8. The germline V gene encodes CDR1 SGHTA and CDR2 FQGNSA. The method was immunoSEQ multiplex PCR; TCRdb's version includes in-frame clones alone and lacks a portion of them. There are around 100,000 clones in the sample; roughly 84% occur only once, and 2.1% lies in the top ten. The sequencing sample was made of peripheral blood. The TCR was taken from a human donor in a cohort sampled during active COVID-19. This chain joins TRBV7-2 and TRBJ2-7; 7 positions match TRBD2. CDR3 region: CASSLWGRAWEQYF. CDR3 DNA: TGTGCCAGCAGCTTATGGGGGAGGGCCTGGGAGCAGTACTTC.